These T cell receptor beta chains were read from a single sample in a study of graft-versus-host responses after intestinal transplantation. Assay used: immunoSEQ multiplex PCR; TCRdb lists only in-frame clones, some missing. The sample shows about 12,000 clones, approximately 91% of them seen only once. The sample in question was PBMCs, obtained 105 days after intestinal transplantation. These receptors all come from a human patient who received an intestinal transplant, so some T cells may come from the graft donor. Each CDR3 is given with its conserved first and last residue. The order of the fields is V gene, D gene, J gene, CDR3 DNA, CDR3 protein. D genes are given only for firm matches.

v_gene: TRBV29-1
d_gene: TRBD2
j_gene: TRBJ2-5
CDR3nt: TGCAGCGTTGAAGTGGGGTATAGCGGGAGGGCCCTAGAGACCCAGTACTTC
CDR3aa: CSVEVGYSGRALETQYF

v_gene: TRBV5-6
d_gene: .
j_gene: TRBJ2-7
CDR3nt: TGTGCCAGCAGCTCTAGGGGCCGGCCCACCGTTGAGCAGTACTTC
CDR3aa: CASSSRGRPTVEQYF

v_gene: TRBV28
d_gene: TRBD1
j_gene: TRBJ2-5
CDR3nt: TGTGCCAGCAGTTTTCGCACAGGGGGTCAAGAGACCCAGTACTTC
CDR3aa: CASSFRTGGQETQYF

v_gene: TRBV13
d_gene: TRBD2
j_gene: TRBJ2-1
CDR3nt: TGTGCCAGCAGCCCGGGACTAGCGGGAGGACCCCAATACAATGAGCAGTTCTTC
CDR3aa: CASSPGLAGGPQYNEQFF

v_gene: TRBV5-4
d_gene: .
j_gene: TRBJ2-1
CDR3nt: TGTGCCAGCAGCTTTTATGGAGCCGACAATGAGCAGTTCTTC
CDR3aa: CASSFYGADNEQFF

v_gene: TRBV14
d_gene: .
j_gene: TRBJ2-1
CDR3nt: TGTGCCAGCAGCCAAGGAGAAGTCAATGAGCAGTTCTTC
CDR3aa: CASSQGEVNEQFF

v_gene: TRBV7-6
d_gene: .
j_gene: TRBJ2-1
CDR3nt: TGTGCCAGCAGCTTATCGGCGGAACCCTACAATGAGCAGTTCTTC
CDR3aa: CASSLSAEPYNEQFF

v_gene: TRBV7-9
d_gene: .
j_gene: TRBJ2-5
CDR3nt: TGTGCCAGCAGCTTAGTGGCCCGTTCGGAGGAGACCCAGTACTTC
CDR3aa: CASSLVARSEETQYF

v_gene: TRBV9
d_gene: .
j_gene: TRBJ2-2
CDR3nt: TGTGCCAGCAGCGTAATAGCTGGGGAGCTGTTTTTT
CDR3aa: CASSVIAGELFF

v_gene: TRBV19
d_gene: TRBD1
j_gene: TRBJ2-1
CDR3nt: TGTGCCAGTGGAAGGACAGGAGAATACAATGAGCAGTTCTTC
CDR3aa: CASGRTGEYNEQFF

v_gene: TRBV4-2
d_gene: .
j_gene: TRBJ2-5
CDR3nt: TGTGCCAGCAGCCAAGAACTTAGCAAAGAGACCCAGTACTTC
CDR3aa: CASSQELSKETQYF

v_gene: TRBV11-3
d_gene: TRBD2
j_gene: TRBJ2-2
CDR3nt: TGTGCCAGCAGCTTAGAGCGGGAGGGCACCGGGGAGCTGTTTTTT
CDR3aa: CASSLEREGTGELFF

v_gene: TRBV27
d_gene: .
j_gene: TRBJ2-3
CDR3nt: TGTGCCAGCAGTTTCATTAGGGCGACAGATACGCAGTATTTT
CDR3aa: CASSFIRATDTQYF

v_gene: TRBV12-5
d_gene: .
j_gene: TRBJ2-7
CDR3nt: TGTGCTAGTGGTTTGTCCTACTCCTACGAGCAGTACTTC
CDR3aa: CASGLSYSYEQYF

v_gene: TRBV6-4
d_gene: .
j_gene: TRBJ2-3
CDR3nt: TGTGCCAGCAGCGGTACGCAGTATTTT
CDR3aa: CASSGTQYF

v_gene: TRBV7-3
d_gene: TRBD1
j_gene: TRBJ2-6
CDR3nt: TGTGCCAGCAGCTTAAAGGGGCAGGGGGCAACTGGGGCCAACGTCCTGACTTTC
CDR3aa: CASSLKGQGATGANVLTF